This TCR beta chain was recovered during a study of cytomegalovirus exposure and HLA in healthy donors. Study results and limitations: The classifier reportedly diagnosed cytomegalovirus status with high specificity and sensitivity. With later analysis, a missense DCLRE1C variant became linked to TCR beta V- and J-gene trimming. Researchers reportedly found TCR beta sequences accurately predicted most subjects' HLA-A and HLA-B alleles.

As regards this clone: What it binds is unknown.

CDR3 length: 12 amino acids. Trimming took off 4 bases at V and 4 bases at J, with 6 bases between the two ends. Germline CDR1 and CDR2: SNHLY and FYNNEI. It was healthy bone marrow donors who served as donors. PCR employed 60 Vbeta and 13 Jbeta primers. Data came from immunoSEQ multiplex PCR; TCRdb stores just in-frame clones and leaves some out. The repertoire has fewer than 250,000 clones, around 81% of them found once; the top ten carry roughly 10%. Material: PBMCs. This sequence originates from a woman between 45 and 65 years old in good health and CMV-seropositive. V is TRBV2 and J is TRBJ2-3; D is ambiguous. The CDR3 DNA is TGTGCCAGCAGTGGAACTGCAGATACGCAGTATTTT. Translation: CASSGTADTQYF.